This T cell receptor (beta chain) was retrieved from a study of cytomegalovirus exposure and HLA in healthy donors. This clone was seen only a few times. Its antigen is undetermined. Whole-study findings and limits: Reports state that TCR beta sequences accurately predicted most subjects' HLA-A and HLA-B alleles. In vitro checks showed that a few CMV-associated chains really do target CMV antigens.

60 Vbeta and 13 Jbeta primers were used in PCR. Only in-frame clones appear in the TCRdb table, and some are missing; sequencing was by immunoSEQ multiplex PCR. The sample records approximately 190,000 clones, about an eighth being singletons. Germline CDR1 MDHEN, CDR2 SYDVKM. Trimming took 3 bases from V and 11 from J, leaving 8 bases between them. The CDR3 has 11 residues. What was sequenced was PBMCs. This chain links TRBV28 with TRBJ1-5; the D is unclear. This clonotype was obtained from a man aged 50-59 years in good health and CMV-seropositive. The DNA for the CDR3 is TGTGCCAGCAGTTTCCCCCAGGCCCAGCATTTT. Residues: CASSFPQAQHF.